This T cell receptor (beta chain) was captured in a study of shared clonotypes between healthy human individuals (dated by TCRdb to the early 2020s). A note on the overall study: Three men and a couple of women, aged 18 to 49 years, made up the cohort. For each donor, CD4 naive and CD4 memory were each run on three plates, CD8 naive on two plates, and CD8 memory on one plate. To estimate repertoire size and how much clonotypes are shared between individuals, the study performed deep sequencing of blood TCR repertoires from roughly five healthy adults. To increase sequencing depth and limit assay-specific biases, TCR repertoire library preparation and sequencing were carried out by different laboratories using diverse techniques. Per donor, leukapheresis produced somewhere between about 0.9 and 9 billion PBMCs.

Using the deep immunoSEQ assay, multiplex PCR amplified TCR CDR3 regions from genomic DNA. For each cell subset, the extracted genomic DNA was distributed evenly across all wells of several immunoSEQ 96-well plates, and each plate served as one replicate. For sorted subsets, 150 to 250 ng genomic DNA, equal to some 30,000 T cell genomes, was loaded into each replicate PCR. Purified libraries were measured with a Qubit 3.0 fluorometer, size-checked on a Bioanalyzer 2100, and measured again with the KAPA Library Quantification kit. A separate single-read 150-cycle Illumina NextSeq 550 flow cell was used to sequence each immunoSEQ 96-well plate. In the paper's pipeline: Because the immunoSEQ output included only junctional sequences and no quality scores, the filtering could not be the same as the filtering used for full-length reads. To assign V/J genes and CDR3, sequences were annotated using PyIR, a Python wrapper for IgBLAST v1.9, with IMGT germline references. Reads were filtered out if the reads had weak V/J assignments (E-value above 1e-6), no CDR3, stop codons, out-of-frame junctions, or ambiguous translated residues. V3J clonotypes were defined as sequences sharing the same inferred V gene, J gene, and CDR3 amino acid sequence. Percentage overlap between repertoires was computed as shared unique clonotypes divided by the size of the smaller repertoire. Richness of each repertoire was evaluated using RTK rarefaction, the Chao1 estimator, and Recon v2.1 estimates of unobserved clonotypes. For all TCRbeta clonotypes obtained by the gDNA method from several donors, generation probabilities were computed with OLGA. TCRdb holds this immuneACCESS table with in-frame rearrangements only. Some clones are missing; in checked studies, unresolved V genes explain under half, and the rest has no known cause. V and J calls and clone size come straight from that table; D and trimming were deduced from the DNA. The sample table shows more than 2,000,000 clones, and more than 90% are seen once. Of the sample, roughly 0.14% is held by the ten largest clones.

This clone was seen a few times. Its cognate antigen has yet to be identified. No qualities accompany the bases; no much larger clone lies one base away. Results and caveats for the whole study, not just this receptor: Larger estimated clonotype richness was generally found for naive subsets than for memory subsets. The small number of donors limited the genetic and exposure-history diversity represented. About 5% of naive CD4, 3.5% of naive CD8, 2% to 2.5% of memory CD4, and about 0.4% of memory CD8 clonotypes were shared across four donors. Compared with non-shared clonotypes, clonotypes shared by all four sorted-subset donors had higher generation probabilities. Rarefaction of sorted-subset datasets indicated incomplete sequencing despite the large sequencing depth. Pairwise subsampling led to the expectation that sequencing depth would affect the degree of clonotype sharing among donors. Sampling was restricted to blood, and TCR repertoires in tissues likely differ from the TCR repertoires found in blood.

The CDR3 runs 11 amino acids, cysteine and phenylalanine included. Only the CDR3 portion is preserved as DNA: 33 bases, with reading frame beginning at the first base. CDR1 and CDR2 are read off the germline V gene as SNHLY and FYNNEI. V and J are truncated by 6 bases and 8 bases respectively, leaving an intervening sequence of 8 bases. The donors were healthy, HIV-negative adults with no recently reported acute infections or vaccinations. All donors were Caucasian adults living in Nashville, Tennessee, USA. CD4+ T cells were enriched through magnetic negative selection, after which naive cells were positively selected on CD45RA and the remaining negative fraction served as the memory subset. Blood was obtained by leukapheresis, after which PBMCs were separated by Ficoll-Histopaque density gradient centrifugation and cryopreserved in liquid nitrogen vapor phase. Analytical flow cytometry was used to check the purity and quantity of every magnetically sorted T cell population. From each sorted fraction, genomic DNA was isolated and quantified by UV absorbance on a Nanodrop 2000c.

The chain joins TRBV2 to TRBJ1-3, with no confidently assigned D gene. The specimen sequenced was naive CD4+ T cells sorted from blood. The sample's cell subset or site label, decoded: CD45RA+ positively selected. The receptor was isolated from a man aged 18 to 35 in good health. The nucleotide sequence reads TGTGCCAGCAGGAGCTGGGACACCATATATTTT. Translated, this gives CASRSWDTIYF.